This is a list of T cell receptor beta chains from one sample in a study of OX40 agonist ivuxolimab in advanced cancers. Clones were sequenced by immunoSEQ multiplex PCR, and TCRdb holds only the in-frame ones, with some missing. This table holds tens of thousands of clones, more than 70% found once. Sample: CD4+ or CD8+ T cells sorted from blood, taken in a trial of the OX40 agonist ivuxolimab. The source of these receptors is an adult with an advanced solid tumor such as melanoma, head and neck, liver or kidney cancer. CDR3s include the opening cysteine and the closing phenylalanine or tryptophan.

>TRBV5-1
CASSSGGGRVSYNEQFF
>TRBV28
CASSRGASEQYF
>TRBV30
CAWSAQVNQPQHF
>TRBV19
CASKSGTSRTGELFF
>TRBV4-1
CASSQAGGVDTQYF
>TRBV5-1
CASSQGLSTDTQYF
>TRBV5-4
CASRSGRVDEQYF
>TRBV5-3
CARSFQTSGRDNEQFF
>TRBV28
CASSRPGQQLETQYF
>TRBV18
CASSRDTELFF
>TRBV19
CASSRKIVIEQGFYNEQFF
>TRBV14
CASSQGLAGLTGELFF
>TRBV21-1
CASSSGQPTNEKLFF
>TRBV7-6
CASRKGTYTGELFF
>TRBV15
CATSPLPRGYYEQYF
>TRBV10-3
CAIGTDTQYF
>TRBV6-1
CASSDSGSGNTIYF
>TRBV2
CASSDFGGNQPQHF
>TRBV4-2
CASSQVGLADSTDTQYF
>TRBV11-3
CASSRGDQSTDTQYF
>TRBV29-1
CSVGGASGVSTDTQYF
>TRBV28
CASSEQGADTQYF
>TRBV11-3
CASSLGRRDRGRETQYF
>TRBV11-3
CASGDFSDTQYF
>TRBV9
CASSVGADATYEQYF
>TRBV21-1
CYSGANTEAFF
>TRBV27
CASRTAGGPNYGSYNEQFF
>TRBV6-1
CASSSLSGSFYEQYF
>TRBV4-1
CASSQEEGNEKLFF
>TRBV12-5
CASGLSLRGRERAYNEQFF
>TRBV19
CASSGTGMNQPQHF
>TRBV7-7
CASSSSLVSTQYF
>TRBV28
CASSAGTRLWEQFF
>TRBV15
CATSRGGQGVDEQFF
>TRBV6-5
CASSEEDRGWAFF
>TRBV29-1
CSLQDTVYGYTF
>TRBV6-6
CATLTEVMNTEAFF
>TRBV4-1
CASSQTSGTHNEQFF